Listed here is a single TCR beta chain. This CDR3 comprises 13 residues. V lost 5 bases and J lost 4; bases outside the gene matches: 4. This sample is drawn from a study of blood T cell repertoires in COVID-19. Produced via immunoSEQ multiplex PCR; TCRdb's table is partial and in-frame only. The sample has over 30,000 clones; about 87% are singletons. The sample comprised peripheral blood. This chain joins TRBV12-3 or TRBV12-4 and TRBJ1-1, with TRBD1 matching over 7 bases. The TCR sequence derives from a man between 65 and 85 years old with acute or convalescent COVID-19. CDR3 sequence (DNA): TGTGCCAGCAGTCCACAGGGGCTCACTGAAGCTTTCTTT. This gives the protein CASSPQGLTEAFF.